This paragraph covers one T cell receptor (beta chain) sequence. The sample originates from a study of blood T cells in healthy people across ages. The authors ran a second PCR of 7 to 11 cycles using a sample-barcoded 5' primer and a J-beta primer mix. TCRdb passed the 5' RACE reads through MiXCR, listing each CDR3 protein once. The sample contains around 620,000 distinct CDR3 sequences, roughly a quarter of which appear only once. The germline V gene encodes CDR1 DFQATT and CDR2 SNEGSKA (reference sequence). Trimming shortened V by 3 bases and J by 4 bases, and 18 bases separated the two germline ends. The CDR3 runs to 15 residues.

This TCR derives from a woman aged 70-85 years in good health. V usage is TRBV20-1 and J usage is TRBJ2-5; TRBD2 might be the D (7 bases). The specimen was blood. CDR3 in DNA: TGCAGTGCTAGCCAGATCGGGGGGCGGGGAGAGACCCAGTACTTC. This encodes CSASQIGGRGETQYF.